The clone carrying this T cell receptor (beta chain) was detected ten times or more. Time point: pre-sensitization, week 0. Treatment specified: therapeutic diphenylcyclopropenone sensitization with weekly scalp DPC. Each donor was an alopecia patient between 18 and 70 years of age who qualified for DPC. The data stem from a study of human T cells and chemical hapten exposure. It was the library that attached unique molecular identifiers to individual cDNA molecules. Per the original methods: TCRs per sample had a median of about 100,000 and ranged from about 20,000 to 700,000. MiXCR, run by TCRdb on the RACE reads, gives a single entry per CDR3 protein. TCRdb's processing, not the authors' own work, is the source of the V and J calls. Here the sample spans 300,000 to 400,000 distinct CDR3 sequences, 5.1% being singletons. V gave up 4 bases and J gave up 5 bases, with 16 bases separating them. There are 15 residues in the CDR3. Germline V gene data show CDR1 as SGHRS and CDR2 as YFSETQ.

The material was whole blood, obtained in connection with sensitization to the hapten diphenylcyclopropenone (DPC). The chain links TRBV5-1 to TRBJ2-4; a weak D match, TRBD1 (5 bases). The source of this sequence is a woman aged 50 to 60 with alopecia areata. Some clones in this sample may be carry-over from other donors' samples. The CDR3 coding sequence is TGCGCCAGCAGCCGGACGCAAGGGGCCCAAAACATTCAGTACTTC. Protein: CASSRTQGAQNIQYF. The whole variable domain, remainder taken from reference TRBV5-1 and TRBJ2-4, is KAGVTQTPRYLIKTRGQQVTLSCSPISGHRSVSWYQQTPGQGLQFLFEYFSETQRNKGNFPGRFSGRQFSNSRSEMNVSTLELGDSALYLCASSRTQGAQNIQYFGAGTRLSVL.